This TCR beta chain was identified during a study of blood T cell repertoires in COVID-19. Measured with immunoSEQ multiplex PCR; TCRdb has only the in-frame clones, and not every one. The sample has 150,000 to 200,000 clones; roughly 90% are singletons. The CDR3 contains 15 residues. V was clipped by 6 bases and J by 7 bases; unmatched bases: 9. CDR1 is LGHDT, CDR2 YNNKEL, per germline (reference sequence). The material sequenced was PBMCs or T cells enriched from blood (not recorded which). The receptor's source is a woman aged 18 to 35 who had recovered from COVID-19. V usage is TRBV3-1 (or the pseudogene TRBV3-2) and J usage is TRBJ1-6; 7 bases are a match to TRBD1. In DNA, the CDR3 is TGTGCCAGCAGTCAGGGGGACAGTATAAATTCACCCCTCCACTTT. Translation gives CASSQGDSINSPLHF.